The TCR beta chain described here comes from a study of beta chain features in type 1 diabetes. General study findings and limits: An over-representation of cells with high TCR expression could result from cDNA sequencing. Among patients, naive, central memory and Treg TCRB repertoires appeared more similar than among healthy donors. For type 1 diabetes patients, VDJ junctions showed fewer insertions and more deletions.

This clone appeared a few times. The antigen is undetermined. V lost 5 bases and J 10 bases, leaving 12 bases between the germline ends. The CDR3 runs 12 residues. CDR1 and CDR2 (germline): SEHNR, FQNEAQ (reference sequence). Reverse transcription of all isolated RNA meant that expressed TCRB transcripts were sequenced. The data were produced by immunoSEQ multiplex PCR, yet TCRdb's version contains in-frame clones alone and is incomplete. The sample carries under 550,000 clones, roughly 10% recorded once. The sample was naive CD4+ T cells from blood. This rearrangement joins TRBV7-9 to TRBJ2-1, with D possibly matching TRBD1 (5 bases). This receptor was identified in a woman under 30 in good health. DNA for the CDR3: TGTGCCAGCAGCCCGACAAGGGGAGAGCAGTTCTTC. Its translation: CASSPTRGEQFF.